The rows below give T cell receptor beta chains drawn from one sample of a study of blood T cells in healthy people across ages. One entry per CDR3 protein, called by TCRdb with MiXCR from the 5' RACE reads. The sample lists 780,000 or so distinct CDR3 sequences; more than 55% were seen once. The specimen was blood. The receptors derive from a man aged 35-49 years in good health. The CDR3 runs from the conserved cysteine through the conserved F or W. D genes are given only for firm matches. For some rows the clone size is stated as once, few or many, or as a class when expanded; others skip it.

CDR3nt: TGCGCCAGCAGCCCTGGACTAGCGGGAGGAGGTAACAATGAGCAGTACTTC
CDR3aa: CASSPGLAGGGNNEQYF
len: 17
v_gene: TRBV4-3
d_gene: TRBD2
j_gene: TRBJ2-5
abundance: NA

CDR3nt: TGCAGTGCTAGTCTTCCTAGCGGGAGAAGAGATACGCAGTATTTT
CDR3aa: CSASLPSGRRDTQYF
len: 15
v_gene: TRBV20-1
d_gene: TRBD2
j_gene: TRBJ2-3
abundance: once

CDR3nt: TGTGCCAGCAGCCCGGACAGGGCCATCTATGGCTACACCTTC
CDR3aa: CASSPDRAIYGYTF
len: 14
v_gene: TRBV7-2
d_gene: TRBD1
j_gene: TRBJ1-2
abundance: NA

CDR3nt: TGTGCCAGCAGCTTAGGGACTAGCGGGGGGAGGTATTTT
CDR3aa: CASSLGTSGGRYF
len: 13
v_gene: TRBV7-8
d_gene: TRBD2
j_gene: TRBJ2-3
abundance: NA

CDR3nt: TGTGCCAGCAGTTATGGGGGTTCGAGCGCAGATACGCAGTATTTT
CDR3aa: CASSYGGSSADTQYF
len: 15
v_gene: TRBV6-2/TRBV6-3
d_gene: NA
j_gene: TRBJ2-3
abundance: NA

CDR3nt: TGTGCCACCAGTGATCAGGGGACGCAAGGAGAGACCCAGTACTTC
CDR3aa: CATSDQGTQGETQYF
len: 15
v_gene: TRBV24-1
d_gene: NA
j_gene: TRBJ2-5
abundance: NA

CDR3nt: TGTGCCAGCAGTTTACTTTTGGGGGGGGCGGAGACCCAGTACTTC
CDR3aa: CASSLLLGGAETQYF
len: 15
v_gene: TRBV28
d_gene: NA
j_gene: TRBJ2-5
abundance: NA

CDR3nt: TGTGCCAGCAGCTTGGAGATAGGGACAGATACGCAGTATTTT
CDR3aa: CASSLEIGTDTQYF
len: 14
v_gene: TRBV7-2
d_gene: NA
j_gene: TRBJ2-3
abundance: few

CDR3nt: TGTGCCAGCAGCCAAGATTCAGGGGGGTCTCAGCCCCAGCATTTT
CDR3aa: CASSQDSGGSQPQHF
len: 15
v_gene: TRBV4-2
d_gene: TRBD1
j_gene: TRBJ1-5
abundance: NA

CDR3nt: TGTGCCAGCAGCTTAGGCGGAAAAAGCACAGATACGCAGTATTTT
CDR3aa: CASSLGGKSTDTQYF
len: 15
v_gene: TRBV11-3
d_gene: NA
j_gene: TRBJ2-3
abundance: NA

CDR3nt: TGCGCCAGCTGGAGGGCGGGGGGCAATGAGCAGTTCTTC
CDR3aa: CASWRAGGNEQFF
len: 13
v_gene: TRBV5-1
d_gene: TRBD2
j_gene: TRBJ2-1
abundance: NA

CDR3nt: TGCAGCACTAGCGGGAGTACAGATACGCAGTATTTT
CDR3aa: CSTSGSTDTQYF
len: 12
v_gene: TRBV20-1
d_gene: TRBD2
j_gene: TRBJ2-3
abundance: few

CDR3nt: TGTGCCAGCAGTTTATTTCTGGTCGGACTGTTTTTT
CDR3aa: CASSLFLVGLFF
len: 12
v_gene: TRBV12-3/TRBV12-4
d_gene: NA
j_gene: TRBJ1-4
abundance: NA

CDR3nt: TGCGCCAGCAGCTCTACAGGGGGTGAATGGGGCTACACCTTC
CDR3aa: CASSSTGGEWGYTF
len: 14
v_gene: TRBV5-1
d_gene: TRBD1
j_gene: TRBJ1-2
abundance: NA

CDR3nt: TGTGCCAGCAGCTTAGTTAGGTCGGCGGGCGAGCAGTACTTC
CDR3aa: CASSLVRSAGEQYF
len: 14
v_gene: TRBV7-2
d_gene: NA
j_gene: TRBJ2-7
abundance: NA

CDR3nt: TGTGCCAGCAGCGTTAGCGGGAGTAGCCATGAGCAGTTCTTC
CDR3aa: CASSVSGSSHEQFF
len: 14
v_gene: TRBV28
d_gene: TRBD2
j_gene: TRBJ2-1
abundance: few

CDR3nt: TGTGCCAGCAGCTCTAGAGGTCCCGGGAGGGCCCTTCTCGACGAGCAGTACTTC
CDR3aa: CASSSRGPGRALLDEQYF
len: 18
v_gene: TRBV7-2
d_gene: TRBD2
j_gene: TRBJ2-7
abundance: few

CDR3nt: TGCAGCGTTAGGACTAGCGGGCCTACGCAGCAGTACTTC
CDR3aa: CSVRTSGPTQQYF
len: 13
v_gene: TRBV29-1
d_gene: TRBD2
j_gene: TRBJ2-7
abundance: NA

CDR3nt: TGCAGCGTTTTTGCGACGGGAGAGCAGTTCTTC
CDR3aa: CSVFATGEQFF
len: 11
v_gene: TRBV29-1
d_gene: NA
j_gene: TRBJ2-1
abundance: few

CDR3nt: TGCGCCAGCAGCCAGGCCTACAACCCCCGGGGGGGCTACACCTTC
CDR3aa: CASSQAYNPRGGYTF
len: 15
v_gene: TRBV4-3
d_gene: NA
j_gene: TRBJ1-2
abundance: few

CDR3nt: TGTGCCAGCAGGCCCGGGAGCGGTAGCTCCTACAATGAGCAGTTCTTC
CDR3aa: CASRPGSGSSYNEQFF
len: 16
v_gene: TRBV12-3/TRBV12-4
d_gene: NA
j_gene: TRBJ2-1
abundance: few

CDR3nt: TGCAGTGCTCTCCGGGACGGCCAAGAGACCCAGTACTTC
CDR3aa: CSALRDGQETQYF
len: 13
v_gene: TRBV20-1
d_gene: NA
j_gene: TRBJ2-5
abundance: NA

CDR3nt: TGTGCCAGTATGGCAGACTACGAGCAGTACTTC
CDR3aa: CASMADYEQYF
len: 11
v_gene: TRBV19
d_gene: NA
j_gene: TRBJ2-7
abundance: NA

CDR3nt: TGTGCCATCAGGGGGACTAGCGAGGCCTACGAGCAGTACTTC
CDR3aa: CAIRGTSEAYEQYF
len: 14
v_gene: TRBV10-3
d_gene: TRBD2
j_gene: TRBJ2-7
abundance: NA

CDR3nt: TGTGCCAGCAGTTTAAGTTCGGGGGGGACAGGAGGTTACAATGAGCAGTTCTTC
CDR3aa: CASSLSSGGTGGYNEQFF
len: 18
v_gene: TRBV12-3/TRBV12-4
d_gene: NA
j_gene: TRBJ2-1
abundance: few

CDR3nt: TGCGCCAGCAGCCAAGATGCGGCAGGAGTGTACAATGAGCAGTTCTTC
CDR3aa: CASSQDAAGVYNEQFF
len: 16
v_gene: TRBV4-3
d_gene: NA
j_gene: TRBJ2-1
abundance: once

CDR3nt: TGTGCCAGCAGACTCGACAAAAACACTGAAGCTTTCTTT
CDR3aa: CASRLDKNTEAFF
len: 13
v_gene: TRBV7-9
d_gene: NA
j_gene: TRBJ1-1
abundance: NA

CDR3nt: TGTGCCAGCAGCTGGGGGGACAGACGGCGCGGTGAGCAGTTCTTC
CDR3aa: CASSWGDRRRGEQFF
len: 15
v_gene: TRBV5-6
d_gene: NA
j_gene: TRBJ2-1
abundance: NA

CDR3nt: TGCAGCGTGACCGCAGGGAGCAACGAGCAGTACTTC
CDR3aa: CSVTAGSNEQYF
len: 12
v_gene: TRBV29-1
d_gene: NA
j_gene: TRBJ2-7
abundance: few

CDR3nt: TGCAGCGCAGCGTCGAGGGCCAACTATGGCTACACCTTC
CDR3aa: CSAASRANYGYTF
len: 13
v_gene: TRBV29-1
d_gene: NA
j_gene: TRBJ1-2
abundance: NA

CDR3nt: TGTGCCAGCAGCTTGCTAGCTGCGGGAGTGGGCTACGAGCAGTACTTC
CDR3aa: CASSLLAAGVGYEQYF
len: 16
v_gene: TRBV7-2
d_gene: TRBD2
j_gene: TRBJ2-7
abundance: many

CDR3nt: TGTGCCAGCAGCTCTAACAAGTACGAGCAGTACTTC
CDR3aa: CASSSNKYEQYF
len: 12
v_gene: TRBV7-2
d_gene: NA
j_gene: TRBJ2-7
abundance: NA

CDR3nt: TGTGCCAGCAGCTTATTGTCCGTTCTCGGGACAGGGGCAGGGAATGGCTACACCTTC
CDR3aa: CASSLLSVLGTGAGNGYTF
len: 19
v_gene: TRBV11-2
d_gene: TRBD1
j_gene: TRBJ1-2
abundance: NA

CDR3nt: TGTGCCAGCAGCCATCGGAGAGGTGCCACTGAAGCTTTCTTT
CDR3aa: CASSHRRGATEAFF
len: 14
v_gene: TRBV4-2
d_gene: NA
j_gene: TRBJ1-1
abundance: NA

CDR3nt: TGTGCCAGCAGCTTAGCCTCAAGACAGGCAGGTGTGGGCTACACCTTC
CDR3aa: CASSLASRQAGVGYTF
len: 16
v_gene: TRBV7-2
d_gene: NA
j_gene: TRBJ1-2
abundance: NA

CDR3nt: TGTGCCAGCAAGTGGGCTAGAGTCCAAGAGACCCAGTACTTC
CDR3aa: CASKWARVQETQYF
len: 14
v_gene: TRBV28
d_gene: NA
j_gene: TRBJ2-5
abundance: NA

CDR3nt: TGTGCCAGCAGTGGAGTATTCCGGGACAACTATGGCTACACCTTC
CDR3aa: CASSGVFRDNYGYTF
len: 15
v_gene: TRBV12-3/TRBV12-4
d_gene: NA
j_gene: TRBJ1-2
abundance: few

CDR3nt: TGCAGTGCTAGAATGGGGAATTCACCCCTCCACTTT
CDR3aa: CSARMGNSPLHF
len: 12
v_gene: TRBV20-1
d_gene: NA
j_gene: TRBJ1-6
abundance: few

CDR3nt: TGTGCCAGCAGTCCCCCGGGACTAGTGGACCCAGATACGCAGTATTTT
CDR3aa: CASSPPGLVDPDTQYF
len: 16
v_gene: TRBV12-3/TRBV12-4
d_gene: TRBD2
j_gene: TRBJ2-3
abundance: few

CDR3nt: TGCAGTGCTAGAGTTCTCTCGACAGGGGTGACCTACAATGAGCAGTACTTC
CDR3aa: CSARVLSTGVTYNEQYF
len: 17
v_gene: TRBV20-1
d_gene: TRBD1
j_gene: TRBJ2-7
abundance: NA

CDR3nt: TGTGCCAGCAGCACTTTGCGGAACTACGAGCAGTACTTC
CDR3aa: CASSTLRNYEQYF
len: 13
v_gene: TRBV11-3
d_gene: NA
j_gene: TRBJ2-7
abundance: NA

CDR3nt: TGTGCCAGCACCCAGGACATTACCTATAATTCACCCCTCCACTTT
CDR3aa: CASTQDITYNSPLHF
len: 15
v_gene: TRBV6-5
d_gene: NA
j_gene: TRBJ1-6
abundance: NA

CDR3nt: TGTGCCATCAGTGGGACAGGCTATGAAAAACTGTTTTTT
CDR3aa: CAISGTGYEKLFF
len: 13
v_gene: TRBV10-3
d_gene: TRBD1
j_gene: TRBJ1-4
abundance: NA

CDR3nt: TGTGCCAGCAGTTTGGGACTGGGGGCGGGTTCTGGGGCCAACGTCCTGACTTTC
CDR3aa: CASSLGLGAGSGANVLTF
len: 18
v_gene: TRBV12-3/TRBV12-4
d_gene: NA
j_gene: TRBJ2-6
abundance: NA

CDR3nt: TGTGCCAGCAGCTTAATTGGGGCCAACGTCCTGACTTTC
CDR3aa: CASSLIGANVLTF
len: 13
v_gene: TRBV11-1
d_gene: NA
j_gene: TRBJ2-6
abundance: few

CDR3nt: TGTGCCAGCAGCTTTTCGATGTATGGCACAGATACGCAGTATTTT
CDR3aa: CASSFSMYGTDTQYF
len: 15
v_gene: TRBV11-2
d_gene: NA
j_gene: TRBJ2-3
abundance: few

CDR3nt: TGTGCCAGCTCCAGACAGGGCCCGGGGGGCTACACCTTC
CDR3aa: CASSRQGPGGYTF
len: 13
v_gene: TRBV9
d_gene: TRBD1
j_gene: TRBJ1-2
abundance: NA

CDR3nt: TGTGCCAGCAGCCCCGGTTGGAGGGCCTCTGGGGCCAACGTCCTGACTTTC
CDR3aa: CASSPGWRASGANVLTF
len: 17
v_gene: TRBV12-3/TRBV12-4
d_gene: NA
j_gene: TRBJ2-6
abundance: NA

CDR3nt: TGTGCCATCAACCGGGACCAGAATGGCTACACCTTC
CDR3aa: CAINRDQNGYTF
len: 12
v_gene: TRBV10-3
d_gene: NA
j_gene: TRBJ1-2
abundance: NA

CDR3nt: TGTGCCAGCAGTGAATATCGCTTAGGGATGAGAGGCAAAAACATTCAGTACTTC
CDR3aa: CASSEYRLGMRGKNIQYF
len: 18
v_gene: TRBV25-1
d_gene: NA
j_gene: TRBJ2-4
abundance: NA

CDR3nt: TGTGCCAGCAGTTGGGGACAGGCCCCTAGCACAGATACGCAGTATTTT
CDR3aa: CASSWGQAPSTDTQYF
len: 16
v_gene: TRBV6-6
d_gene: TRBD1
j_gene: TRBJ2-3
abundance: NA

CDR3nt: TGCAGCGTTGGGGCCGGGAGCTACGAGCAGTACTTC
CDR3aa: CSVGAGSYEQYF
len: 12
v_gene: TRBV29-1
d_gene: NA
j_gene: TRBJ2-7
abundance: NA

CDR3nt: TGTGCCAGTACCGGACCTCCACGGGGCTACACCTTC
CDR3aa: CASTGPPRGYTF
len: 12
v_gene: TRBV19
d_gene: NA
j_gene: TRBJ1-2
abundance: NA

CDR3nt: TGTGCCAGCAGCCCGGGACAGGGGCTATTAGAGCAGTTCTTC
CDR3aa: CASSPGQGLLEQFF
len: 14
v_gene: TRBV7-9
d_gene: TRBD1
j_gene: TRBJ2-1
abundance: NA

CDR3nt: TGTGCCAGCAGCTTACCGGAGACTGGAGACATTCAGTACTTC
CDR3aa: CASSLPETGDIQYF
len: 14
v_gene: TRBV7-2
d_gene: NA
j_gene: TRBJ2-4
abundance: medium-sized